A selection of T cell receptor beta chains follows, all from one sample in a study of vaccination effects on CD4 cells after COVID-19. The antigens of these receptors remain unknown. Clones were read by immunoSEQ multiplex PCR, and TCRdb kept only the in-frame ones, dropping some. In the table there are about 14,000 clones, about three quarters of which are singletons. The sample was CD4+ T cells from PBMCs cultured with HCoV-NL63 spike peptides, taken after COVID-19 vaccination. The receptors shown here come from a human donor who had a prior SARS-CoV-2 infection. Both conserved end residues are part of each CDR3. A D gene is named only where the DNA matches it firmly. Expanded clones are given a class, and other clones once, few, many or no size at all.

V	J	size	D	CDR3	DNA
TRBV2	TRBJ1-2	once	NA	CASSPGLPSGYGYTF	TGTGCCAGCAGTCCCGGGCTCCCAAGCGGCTATGGCTACACCTTC
TRBV3-1/TRBV3-2	TRBJ2-3	NA	NA	CASSQSPMDTQYF	TGTGCCAGCAGCCAGTCCCCTATGGATACGCAGTATTTT
TRBV14	TRBJ2-2	NA	NA	CASSQDGTPSGELFF	TGTGCCAGCAGCCAAGACGGGACACCGAGCGGGGAGCTGTTTTTT
TRBV6-5	TRBJ2-3	NA	TRBD2	CASSLLAGVNTQYF	TGTGCCAGCAGTTTATTAGCGGGAGTAAATACGCAGTATTTT
TRBV28	TRBJ2-1	NA	TRBD2	CASSSQSGRGGNEQFF	TGTGCCAGCAGTTCCCAAAGCGGGAGGGGCGGCAATGAGCAGTTCTTC
TRBV6-5	TRBJ1-6	NA	TRBD1	CASSYSDRANSPLHF	TGTGCCAGCAGTTACTCGGACAGGGCTAATTCACCCCTCCACTTT
TRBV4-2	TRBJ1-1	NA	TRBD1	CASSHLPGQTMNTEAFF	TGTGCCAGCAGCCACCTACCGGGACAGACGATGAACACTGAAGCTTTCTTT
TRBV4-3	TRBJ2-5	NA	TRBD1	CASSPRLDRSFQETQYF	TGCGCCAGCAGCCCCCGTCTGGACAGGTCCTTCCAAGAGACCCAGTACTTC
TRBV11-3	TRBJ2-7	NA	TRBD1	CASSSLTGKTYEQYF	TGTGCCAGCAGCTCCCTGACAGGGAAGACCTACGAGCAGTACTTC
TRBV4-2	TRBJ2-1	NA	NA	CASSHRDGEQFF	TGTGCCAGCAGCCACCGAGACGGTGAGCAGTTCTTC
TRBV30	TRBJ2-3	NA	NA	CAWSFSTDTQYF	TGTGCCTGGAGTTTCTCCACAGATACGCAGTATTTT
TRBV5-5	TRBJ1-1	NA	NA	CASSFSRGTEAFF	TGTGCCAGCAGCTTTTCGCGCGGTACTGAAGCTTTCTTT
TRBV5-8	TRBJ1-2	NA	NA	CASSFPAVHYGYTF	TGTGCCAGCAGCTTCCCGGCCGTTCACTATGGCTACACCTTC
TRBV3-1/TRBV3-2	TRBJ2-1	NA	TRBD2	CASSRFGGARSNEQFF	TGTGCCAGCAGCCGATTCGGGGGGGCGAGGTCGAATGAGCAGTTCTTC
TRBV10-3	TRBJ2-5	NA	TRBD2	CAISDHPGRKARPETQYF	TGTGCCATCAGTGATCACCCCGGGAGGAAGGCTCGGCCGGAGACCCAGTACTTC
TRBV7-2	TRBJ1-1	NA	TRBD1	CASSRDRVTTEAFF	TGTGCCAGCAGCCGGGACAGGGTAACAACTGAAGCTTTCTTT
TRBV9	TRBJ1-2	NA	NA	CASSLYGGYTF	TGTGCCAGCAGTCTGTACGGGGGCTACACCTTC
TRBV6-5	TRBJ1-1	few	NA	CASRTSNTEAFF	TGTGCCAGCCGGACCTCGAACACTGAAGCTTTCTTT
TRBV20-1	TRBJ2-1	NA	TRBD2	CSASRSGVASNEQFF	TGCAGTGCTAGTAGGAGCGGGGTAGCCTCCAATGAGCAGTTCTTC
TRBV5-4	TRBJ2-5	NA	TRBD2	CASSSASLVLAGQETQYF	TGTGCCAGCAGCAGCGCAAGCCTGGTCCTAGCGGGACAAGAGACCCAGTACTTC
TRBV19	TRBJ2-2	NA	TRBD2	CASTPSGRASGELFF	TGTGCCAGTACCCCTAGCGGGAGGGCGTCGGGGGAGCTGTTTTTT
TRBV27	TRBJ2-1	NA	TRBD2	CASMPRKRGNEQFF	TGTGCCAGCATGCCCCGGAAGCGGGGCAATGAGCAGTTCTTC
TRBV4-1	TRBJ2-7	NA	NA	CASSHHRGTGDYEQYF	TGCGCCAGCAGTCACCACCGCGGGACGGGGGACTACGAGCAGTACTTC
TRBV18	TRBJ1-5	NA	NA	CASSLVGMDQPQHF	TGTGCCAGCTCACTGGTAGGAATGGATCAGCCCCAGCATTTT
TRBV6-5	TRBJ2-5	NA	NA	CASSYSTNVRETQYF	TGTGCCAGCAGTTATAGCACTAATGTTAGAGAGACCCAGTACTTC
TRBV4-1	TRBJ2-1	NA	TRBD2	CASSFPLSGGRYNEQFF	TGCGCCAGCAGCTTTCCCCTTAGCGGGGGCCGCTACAATGAGCAGTTCTTC
TRBV7-3	TRBJ2-2	NA	NA	CATQTTGGTGELFF	TGTGCCACCCAGACGACAGGTGGAACCGGGGAGCTGTTTTTT
TRBV9	TRBJ2-7	NA	NA	CASSVGGTSSYEQYF	TGTGCCAGCAGCGTAGGCGGGACCAGCTCCTACGAGCAGTACTTC
TRBV18	TRBJ1-3	few	TRBD1	CASSPPDRVTGNTIYF	TGTGCCAGCTCACCACCGGACAGGGTCACTGGAAACACCATATATTTT
TRBV7-3	TRBJ1-1	NA	TRBD1	CASSLRGTGENTEAFF	TGTGCCAGCAGCTTAAGGGGGACAGGGGAAAACACTGAAGCTTTCTTT
TRBV24-1	TRBJ2-3	NA	NA	CATSEGRQGSTPDTQYF	TGTGCCACCAGTGAAGGTCGGCAGGGGTCAACCCCAGATACGCAGTATTTT
TRBV7-2	TRBJ1-3	NA	NA	CASSPRLYSGNTIYF	TGTGCCAGCAGCCCGAGACTTTACTCTGGAAACACCATATATTTT
TRBV11-1	TRBJ2-7	NA	TRBD2	CASSRAGGRSEQYF	TGTGCCAGCAGCAGAGCGGGGGGGCGATCCGAGCAGTACTTC
TRBV2	TRBJ1-2	NA	TRBD1	CASSEARRGGAGYTF	TGTGCCAGCAGTGAAGCGCGGAGAGGGGGCGCTGGCTACACCTTC
TRBV7-2	TRBJ2-5	NA	NA	CASSLGQGETQYF	TGTGCCAGCAGCTTAGGGCAGGGTGAGACCCAGTACTTC
TRBV11-2	TRBJ1-1	NA	NA	CASSPDWAGHAFF	TGTGCCAGCAGCCCCGATTGGGCGGGACACGCTTTCTTT
TRBV4-1	TRBJ2-1	few	TRBD1	CASSGDRGSSYNEQFF	TGCGCCAGCAGCGGAGACAGGGGAAGCTCCTACAATGAGCAGTTCTTC
TRBV10-3	TRBJ1-4	NA	NA	CAISPGTGGEKLFF	TGTGCCATCAGTCCCGGGACTGGCGGTGAAAAACTGTTTTTT
TRBV7-6	TRBJ2-3	once	TRBD2	CASSSPLERGGNTQYF	TGTGCCAGCAGCTCCCCGTTGGAGCGGGGGGGAAATACGCAGTATTTT
TRBV9	TRBJ1-1	NA	NA	CASSPWTGNTEAFF	TGTGCCAGCAGCCCTTGGACGGGGAACACTGAAGCTTTCTTT
TRBV5-4	TRBJ1-5	few	NA	CASSLLPGRNQPQHF	TGTGCCAGCAGCTTATTACCGGGACGGAATCAGCCCCAGCATTTT
TRBV6-5	TRBJ1-4	NA	NA	CASGRDYRNEKLFF	TGTGCCAGCGGCCGGGACTATCGTAATGAAAAACTGTTTTTT
TRBV18	TRBJ1-1	NA	NA	CASSSYRDTEAFF	TGTGCCAGCTCGTCCTACAGGGACACTGAAGCTTTCTTT
TRBV30	TRBJ2-7	NA	NA	CAWSRTGGNEQYF	TGTGCCTGGAGTCGAACAGGCGGTAACGAGCAGTACTTC
TRBV7-9	TRBJ2-1	NA	NA	CASSLGGLIYNEQFF	TGTGCCAGCAGCTTAGGAGGGTTAATCTACAATGAGCAGTTCTTC
TRBV6-4	TRBJ2-1	NA	TRBD1	CASSVLQGVGNEQFF	TGTGCCAGCAGTGTCTTACAGGGGGTCGGGAATGAGCAGTTCTTC
TRBV6-4	TRBJ2-1	NA	TRBD2	CASSDSASGGDEQFF	TGTGCCAGCAGTGACTCGGCTAGCGGGGGGGATGAGCAGTTCTTC
TRBV4-2	TRBJ1-1	NA	NA	CASSQDEGQNTEAFF	TGTGCCAGCAGCCAAGATGAGGGACAGAACACTGAAGCTTTCTTT
TRBV5-6	TRBJ1-2	NA	TRBD1	CASSGRGTVSYGYTF	TGTGCCAGCAGCGGAAGAGGGACAGTTTCATATGGCTACACCTTC
TRBV9	TRBJ2-7	NA	NA	CASSAGSWSYEQYF	TGTGCCAGCAGCGCCGGGAGTTGGTCCTACGAGCAGTACTTC
TRBV11-2	TRBJ2-7	NA	TRBD2	CASSLGGGAGEQYF	TGTGCCAGCAGCTTGGGCGGGGGGGCCGGGGAGCAGTACTTC
TRBV7-9	TRBJ1-5	few	TRBD1	CASSLGQGAQPQHF	TGTGCCAGCAGCCTTGGGCAGGGGGCCCAGCCCCAGCATTTT
TRBV2	TRBJ2-3	few	NA	CASSVGTNTIAQYF	TGTGCCAGCAGTGTGGGGACGAATACTATAGCGCAGTATTTT
TRBV5-1	TRBJ1-6	NA	TRBD1	CASHRDRNSPLHF	TGCGCCAGCCACCGGGACAGAAATTCACCCCTCCACTTT
TRBV14	TRBJ2-7	NA	TRBD1	CASSQVHRGPYEQYF	TGTGCCAGCAGCCAAGTTCACAGGGGGCCCTACGAGCAGTACTTC
TRBV18	TRBJ2-7	NA	TRBD2	CASSPRTSGSWEQYF	TGTGCCAGCTCACCTCGGACTAGCGGGAGCTGGGAGCAGTACTTC
TRBV9	TRBJ1-1	NA	NA	CASSVGAGDLDAEAFF	TGTGCCAGCAGCGTAGGAGCCGGGGACTTGGATGCTGAAGCTTTCTTT
TRBV30	TRBJ1-2	once	TRBD1	CAWILGDHPGGKGYTF	TGTGCCTGGATCTTGGGGGACCACCCAGGGGGCAAGGGCTACACCTTC
TRBV12-5	TRBJ1-3	NA	TRBD1	CASGPGTGTNTIYF	TGTGCTAGTGGACCCGGGACAGGGACCAACACCATATATTTT
TRBV30	TRBJ2-5	NA	NA	CAWSRRLQETQYF	TGTGCCTGGAGTCGGCGTCTCCAAGAGACCCAGTACTTC